Listed below are T cell receptor beta chains from one sample, sequenced in a study of post-analysis software for immune sequencing data. TCRdb reprocessed the PCR reads with MiXCR, giving one entry per CDR3 protein. This sample has 400,000 to 500,000 distinct CDR3 sequences, with 30% to 45% found just once. The sequenced material came from blood. The receptors come from a girl between 2 and 10 years old with multiple sclerosis. The CDR3 runs from the conserved cysteine through the conserved F or W. The D gene is left open where the match is weak. Rows give clone size only sometimes, using once, few, many, or a class for an expanded clone.

>TRBJ1-1|TRBV6-1|-|-
CASTQTGKARAFF
TGTGCCAGCACTCAGACGGGAAAGGCACGCGCTTTCTTT
>TRBJ1-1|TRBV15|once|-
CATSSRQWNTEAFF
TGTGCCACCAGCAGTCGACAGTGGAACACTGAAGCTTTCTTC
>TRBJ2-7|TRBV5-1|few|-
CASSLVAGNSYEQYF
TGCGCCAGCAGCCTGGTCGCGGGCAACTCCTACGAGCAGTACTTC
>TRBJ2-3|TRBV29-1|-|TRBD2
CSDGTSGSGGTDTQYF
TGCAGCGACGGGACTAGCGGGAGTGGGGGCACAGATACGCAGTATTTT
>TRBJ1-2|TRBV6-5|few|-
CASSREGVNYGYTF
TGTGCCAGCAGCAGGGAGGGAGTTAACTATGGCTACACCTTC
>TRBJ1-6|TRBV6-5|few|-
CASLRLGSGNSPLHF
TGTGCCAGCCTGCGGCTGGGTTCAGGGAATTCACCCCTCCACTTT
>TRBJ2-3|TRBV27|-|TRBD1
CASREGQGWIDTQYF
TGTGCCAGCAGGGAAGGACAGGGGTGGATAGATACGCAGTATTTT
>TRBJ2-1|TRBV12-3/TRBV12-4|-|-
CASSLGLALGNEQFF
TGTGCCAGCAGTTTAGGCCTAGCCCTGGGCAATGAGCAGTTCTTC
>TRBJ2-7|TRBV7-8|-|-
CASSWGDKTYEQYF
TGTGCCAGCAGCTGGGGGGACAAAACCTACGAGCAGTACTTC
>TRBJ2-3|TRBV7-3|-|-
CASSLQGRDFTDTQYF
TGTGCCAGCAGCTTACAGGGACGTGACTTCACAGATACGCAGTATTTT
>TRBJ2-1|TRBV6-2/TRBV6-3|-|-
CASSYLATNEQFF
TGTGCCAGCAGTTACTTGGCTACCAATGAGCAGTTCTTC
>TRBJ2-5|TRBV18|-|-
CASSPGLKETQYF
TGTGCCAGCTCACCAGGCTTAAAAGAGACCCAGTACTTC
>TRBJ1-2|TRBV7-3|-|TRBD1
CASSLQGGAGGYTF
TGTGCCAGCAGCTTACAGGGGGGCGCGGGCGGCTACACCTTC
>TRBJ2-3|TRBV6-5|-|-
CASSYGARADTQYF
TGTGCCAGCAGTTACGGGGCGAGGGCAGATACGCAGTATTTT
>TRBJ2-5|TRBV9|-|-
CASSVSSEGETQYF
TGTGCCAGCAGCGTATCTTCCGAGGGAGAGACCCAGTACTTC
>TRBJ1-6|TRBV27|-|-
CASSSPGRYNSPLHF
TGTGCCAGCAGTTCACCGGGACGCTATAATTCACCCCTCCACTTT
>TRBJ2-2|TRBV7-2|-|-
CASSSLDGIGELFF
TGTGCCAGCAGCTCACTAGACGGGATCGGGGAGCTGTTTTTT
>TRBJ2-7|TRBV7-3|-|-
CASSLYSGRSYEQYF
TGTGCCAGCAGCTTATACTCCGGACGATCCTACGAGCAGTACTTC
>TRBJ2-3|TRBV12-3/TRBV12-4|-|-
CACSPGTLDTDTQYF
TGTGCCTGCAGTCCCGGGACACTAGACACAGATACGCAGTATTTT
>TRBJ2-1|TRBV15|-|TRBD1
CATSDSSGTGGYNEQFF
TGTGCCACCAGTGATTCGTCCGGGACAGGGGGTTACAATGAGCAGTTCTTC
>TRBJ2-1|TRBV4-1|few|-
CASSQGIRKSEQFF
TGCGCCAGCAGCCAAGGCATCAGAAAGAGTGAGCAGTTCTTC
>TRBJ1-1|TRBV28|few|-
CASSLYKLKNTEAFF
TGTGCCAGCAGTTTATATAAGCTTAAGAACACTGAAGCTTTCTTT
>TRBJ2-7|TRBV6-2/TRBV6-3|-|TRBD2
CASSYLGLAGRCEQYF
TGTGCCAGCAGTTACCTGGGACTAGCGGGAAGGTGCGAGCAGTACTTC
>TRBJ1-2|TRBV20-1|many|TRBD1
CSAIDRGTYGYTF
TGCAGTGCAATAGACAGGGGAACCTATGGCTACACCTTC
>TRBJ1-2|TRBV5-1|-|-
CASSLAGGRDDYGYTF
TGCGCCAGCAGCTTGGCCGGGGGGCGCGATGACTATGGCTACACCTTC
>TRBJ2-3|TRBV7-9|-|-
CASSPRLEGQEISVDTQYF
TGTGCCAGCAGCCCGCGTTTGGAGGGGCAGGAGATTTCGGTAGATACGCAGTATTTT
>TRBJ1-2|TRBV28|once|TRBD1
CASSPGTGLPYGYTF
TGTGCCAGCAGCCCAGGGACAGGCCTTCCTTATGGCTACACCTTC
>TRBJ2-7|TRBV11-2|few|-
CASSLVGGSPGEQYF
TGTGCCAGCAGCTTAGTGGGAGGTTCCCCGGGGGAGCAGTACTTC
>TRBJ1-5|TRBV6-5|few|TRBD1
CASSMDRVLGQPQHF
TGTGCCAGCAGCATGGACAGGGTATTAGGGCAGCCCCAGCATTTT
>TRBJ2-7|TRBV7-2|-|-
CASSRSPGGNYEQYF
TGTGCCAGCAGCAGATCGCCAGGGGGGAACTACGAGCAGTACTTC
>TRBJ1-5|TRBV29-1|-|TRBD1
CSGGQGFNQPQHF
TGCAGCGGGGGACAGGGGTTCAATCAGCCCCAGCATTTT
>TRBJ2-7|TRBV5-1|-|-
CASSLRTLTYEQYF
TGCGCCAGCAGCTTAAGGACATTAACCTACGAGCAGTACTTC
>TRBJ2-3|TRBV29-1|few|TRBD1
CSVDQGDTDTQYF
TGCAGCGTTGATCAGGGGGACACAGATACGCAGTATTTT
>TRBJ2-1|TRBV4-2|few|TRBD1
CASSQLGTGYNEQFF
TGTGCCAGCAGCCAACTCGGGACAGGCTACAATGAGCAGTTCTTC
>TRBJ2-3|TRBV7-9|-|TRBD2
CASSLTGGGTDTQYF
TGTGCCAGCAGCTTAACGGGAGGCGGAACAGATACGCAGTATTTT
>TRBJ1-4|TRBV20-1|-|-
CSAREAVGVKKLFF
TGCAGTGCTAGAGAGGCGGTAGGAGTGAAGAAACTGTTTTTT
>TRBJ2-7|TRBV12-3/TRBV12-4|-|TRBD2
CASSLGLAGIGEQYF
TGTGCCAGCAGTTTAGGGCTAGCGGGGATTGGCGAGCAGTACTTC
>TRBJ1-6|TRBV20-1|few|-
CSARVRESSYNSPLHF
TGCAGTGCTAGAGTTCGGGAAAGCTCCTATAATTCACCCCTCCACTTT
>TRBJ1-1|TRBV28|few|-
CASSLYETQAFF
TGTGCCAGCAGTTTATATGAAACTCAGGCTTTCTTT
>TRBJ2-1|TRBV5-1|-|TRBD2
CASTRDGLAGNEQFF
TGCGCCAGCACCCGGGACGGGCTAGCGGGGAATGAGCAGTTCTTC
>TRBJ1-3|TRBV29-1|-|-
CSVLTDPGNTIYF
TGCAGCGTGTTGACAGATCCTGGAAACACCATATATTTT
>TRBJ2-6|TRBV21-1|-|-
CASSRLDRGGVGGANVLTF
TGTGCCAGCAGCAGATTGGACAGGGGCGGTGTTGGTGGGGCCAACGTCCTGACTTTC
>TRBJ2-3|TRBV14|-|TRBD1
CASSHTGAPTDTQYF
TGCGCCAGCAGCCATACAGGGGCCCCCACAGATACGCAGTATTTT
>TRBJ2-3|TRBV5-1|-|TRBD2
CANSHSISGDPDTQYF
TGCGCCAACAGTCACTCGATTAGCGGGGACCCCGATACGCAGTATTTT
>TRBJ2-1|TRBV24-1|-|TRBD2
CATSDLRRGGIEQFF
TGTGCCACCAGTGATTTGAGGCGGGGGGGCATTGAGCAGTTCTTC
>TRBJ2-1|TRBV7-9|many|TRBD1
CASSLETGSGHNEQFF
TGTGCCAGCAGCTTAGAGACAGGGTCCGGACACAATGAGCAGTTCTTC
>TRBJ2-1|TRBV7-6|-|-
CASSPRGFGTPDNEQFF
TGTGCCAGCAGCCCCCGAGGGTTCGGGACTCCCGACAATGAGCAGTTCTTC
>TRBJ1-5|TRBV9|-|TRBD1
CASSVDDRGNQPQHF
TGTGCCAGCAGCGTGGATGACAGGGGCAATCAGCCCCAGCATTTT
>TRBJ2-3|TRBV6-1|-|-
CASNRGRSTDTQYF
TGTGCCAGCAATAGAGGACGTAGCACAGATACGCAGTATTTT
>TRBJ1-6|TRBV12-5|few|-
CASGLAGGGGSPLHF
TGTGCTAGTGGTTTGGCTGGTGGGGGTGGTTCACCCCTCCACTTT
>TRBJ2-1|TRBV7-3|-|TRBD2
CASSLNDGLGQFF
TGTGCCAGCAGCTTAAACGACGGACTAGGGCAGTTCTTC
>TRBJ2-7|TRBV28|-|-
CASNRRPLSSPTYEQYF
TGTGCCAGCAATCGGCGGCCTTTATCGTCTCCTACCTACGAGCAGTACTTC
>TRBJ2-1|TRBV20-1|-|-
CSATHREDSAYNEQFF
TGCAGTGCTACCCACAGGGAGGATTCCGCATACAATGAGCAGTTCTTC
>TRBJ1-5|TRBV6-5|-|-
CASSSQQGSNQPQHF
TGTGCCAGCAGTTCCCAACAGGGAAGCAATCAGCCCCAGCATTTT
>TRBJ2-1|TRBV28|few|TRBD2
CASSLTSGDEQFF
TGTGCCAGCAGCCTGACTAGCGGAGATGAGCAGTTCTTC
>TRBJ2-1|TRBV12-3/TRBV12-4|-|-
CASSPLRMVQLSYNEQFF
TGTGCCAGCAGTCCCCTTCGAATGGTCCAACTTTCCTACAATGAGCAGTTCTTC
>TRBJ2-1|TRBV7-9|once|TRBD2
CTSSPGLAGGEQFF
TGTACCAGCAGCCCAGGACTAGCGGGAGGTGAGCAGTTCTTC
>TRBJ2-4|TRBV12-3/TRBV12-4|-|-
CASSFHPYGQYF
TGTGCCAGCAGTTTCCATCCCTACGGGCAGTACTTC